The present T cell receptor (beta chain) was sequenced within a study of graft-versus-host responses after intestinal transplantation. Study-level background: Every transplant recipient was induced with anti-thymocyte globulin, then maintained on tacrolimus and steroids for 2 to 4 years.

As to this clone: Its antigen is not known.

TCRdb's copy holds only in-frame clones and misses some; the assay was immunoSEQ multiplex PCR. The sample lists about 83,000 clones, about 89% seen once, with 0.3% to 0.4% in the top ten. This receptor was identified in a human donor who received an intestinal transplant. This specimen consisted of unstimulated CD4+ T cells sorted from spleen or lymph node cells, obtained before intestinal transplant.

The CDR3 here is CASSSTGQPQHF. CDR3 nucleotides: TGTGCCAGCTCATCGACAGGTCAGCCCCAGCATTTT. This chain joins TRBV18 and TRBJ1-5, with D possibly being TRBD1 (6 bases). This CDR3 has 12 amino acids. CDR1 KGHSH and CDR2 LQKENI come from the germline V gene. Trimming pared 5 bases from V and 6 bases from J, leaving 8 bases between.